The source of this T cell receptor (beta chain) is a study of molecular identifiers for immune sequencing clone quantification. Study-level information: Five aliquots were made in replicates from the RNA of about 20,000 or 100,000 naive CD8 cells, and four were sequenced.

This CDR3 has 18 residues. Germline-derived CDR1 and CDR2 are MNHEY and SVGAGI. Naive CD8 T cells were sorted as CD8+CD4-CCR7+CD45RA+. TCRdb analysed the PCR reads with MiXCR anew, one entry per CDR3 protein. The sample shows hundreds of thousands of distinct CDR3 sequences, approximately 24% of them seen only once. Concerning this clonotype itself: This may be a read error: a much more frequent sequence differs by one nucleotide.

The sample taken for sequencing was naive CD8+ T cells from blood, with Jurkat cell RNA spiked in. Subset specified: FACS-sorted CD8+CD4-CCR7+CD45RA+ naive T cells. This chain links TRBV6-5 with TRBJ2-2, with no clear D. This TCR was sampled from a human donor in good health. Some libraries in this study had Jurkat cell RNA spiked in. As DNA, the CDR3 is TGTGCCAGCAGTTACGAGGCCGAGAACATAGAGAACACCGTGGAGCTGTTTTTT. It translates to CASSYEAENIENTVELFF.